Each of the 16 T cell receptor beta chains below was sequenced from the same sample in a study of blood T cell repertoires in COVID-19 (dated by TCRdb to 2018 to 2020). The library was built by means of the immunoSEQ multiplex PCR assay. TCRdb provides this immuneACCESS table in a form limited to in-frame rearrangements. Some clones are lacking; in checked studies, under half of them reflect an unresolved V gene, and why the rest are absent is not known. In all, the sample holds about 150,000 clones, and approximately 85% of those were seen once. Of the sample, over 0.55% falls within the top ten clones. Sequencing was performed on peripheral blood. These receptors were taken from a man aged 60-69 years with COVID-19, enrolled during active disease.

The J gene is TRBJ1-1, the V gene TRBV29-1; D gene ambiguous. CDR3 length: 13 residues. Germline values: CDR1 SQVTM, CDR2 ANQGSEA. The V gene lost 7 bases and the J gene lost 0 bases, with 12 bases spanning the gap. This CDR3 is CSAIPSLNTEAFF. DNA of the CDR3: TGCAGCGCGATCCCATCCCTGAACACTGAAGCTTTCTTT. Full variable domain (outside the CDR3, taken from reference TRBV29-1 and TRBJ1-1): SAVISQKPSRDICQRGTSLTIQCQVDSQVTMMFWYRQQPGQSLTLIATANQGSEATYESGFVIDKFPISRPNLTFSTLTVSNMSPEDSSIYLCSAIPSLNTEAFFGQGTRLTVV.

The J gene is TRBJ1-1, the V gene TRBV28, with D unresolved. The ends were cut back, 3 bases at V and 2 bases at J, with 10 bases in the middle. The CDR3 consists of 14 residues. Per germline, CDR1 MDHEN and CDR2 SYDVKM. The CDR3 spells CASSLWSYNTEAFF. The CDR3 nucleotides read TGTGCCAGCAGTTTGTGGAGTTACAACACTGAAGCTTTCTTT.

With regard to this clone: The junction departs from germline at one end; a sequencing error may be responsible. The chain carries TRBV7-7 and TRBJ2-2, with D perhaps TRBD2 (6 bases). In germline, CDR1 is SSHAT, CDR2 FNYEAQ (reference sequence). This CDR3 is 12 amino acids long. The CDR3 coding sequence is TGTGCTAGCAGCCAGACTAGCGGGGAGCTGTTTTTT. This sequence encodes CASSQTSGELFF.

This chain uses TRBV19 with TRBJ1-5; the match to TRBD1 covers 8 bases. J gave up 4 bases and V 5 bases, and 10 bases lay outside the gene matches. The CDR3 sequence is 16 residues long. Looked up from germline, CDR1 is LNHDA and CDR2 is SQIVND (reference sequence). CDR3 sequence reads: CASSPLAGGVNQPQHF. Written as DNA, the CDR3 is TGTGCCAGTAGTCCCCTGGCAGGGGGCGTAAATCAGCCCCAGCATTTT.

Written as DNA, the CDR3 is TGTGCCAGCAGCGGGAGGGTCAGGGGGCCCAATCAGCCCCAGCATTTT. Protein: CASSGRVRGPNQPQHF. The chain links TRBV7-8 to TRBJ1-5, with TRBD1 matching over 8 bases. CDR1 is SGHVS, CDR2 FQNEAQ, per germline. V dropped 5 bases and J dropped 3; count of bases not matched to a gene: 9. This CDR3 is 16 amino acids long.

The CDR3 DNA reads TGTGCCAGCAGCGTAGCCGGGACTACCACCGGGGAGCTGTTTTTT. Protein sequence: CASSVAGTTTGELFF. The V gene is TRBV9, the J gene TRBJ2-2, with 7 bases aligning to TRBD2. Germline CDR1 is SGDLS and CDR2 is YYNGEE. V shed 0 bases, J shed 4 bases, and the junction held 3 bases outside the gene matches. This CDR3 contains 15 residues.

This clone was seen only a few times. The CDR3 nucleotides read TGTGCCAGCAACATCAATTCAGGGGTCGGCTACACCTTC. Its protein is CASNINSGVGYTF. The chain combines TRBV7-9 with TRBJ1-2; D is possibly TRBD1 (6 bases). Trimming removed 7 bases at V and 8 bases at J, with 17 bases between. This CDR3 is built from 13 residues. Germline CDR1 reads SEHNR; CDR2 reads FQNEAQ (reference sequence).

The CDR3 protein is CASSYSIQGQTEAFF. The CDR3 nucleotides are TGTGCCAGCAGTTACTCGATCCAGGGACAGACTGAAGCTTTCTTT. The rearrangement links TRBV6-2 or TRBV6-3 to TRBJ1-1; TRBD1 aligns across 7 bases. The CDR3 loop spans 15 amino acids. J was trimmed by 5 bases and V by 0 bases; bases with no gene match: 6. Germline V gives CDR1 MNHEY, CDR2 SVGEGT.

In its sample, this clone was seen once. CDR3 in DNA: TGTGCCAGCAGTATTAACCAGAGACAGGGTCATTTCTTT. Translating it yields CASSINQRQGHFF. V gene TRBV28 combines with J gene TRBJ1-1; the match to TRBD1 covers 7 bases. There are 13 residues in the CDR3. Trimming removed 5 bases from V and 13 bases from J; junction bases left unmatched: 13. Per germline, CDR1 MDHEN and CDR2 SYDVKM.

V gene TRBV19 combines with J gene TRBJ1-4; D uncertain. The V gene lost 5 bases and the J gene lost 4 bases, with 14 bases spanning the gap. Germline V lookup: CDR1 LNHDA, CDR2 SQIVND (reference sequence). This CDR3 contains 15 residues. CDR3 sequence reads: CASSASLVLNEKLFF. CDR3 nucleotides: TGTGCCAGTAGTGCCTCACTGGTCCTTAATGAAAAACTGTTTTTT.

This clone was detected a few times. The chain combines TRBV2 with TRBJ2-7; 12 positions match TRBD2. This CDR3 has 15 amino acids. V dropped 3 bases and J dropped 6; count of bases not matched to a gene: 6. Germline CDR1 SNHLY, CDR2 FYNNEI. The CDR3 sequence: CASSDASGGASEQYF. The CDR3 DNA sequence: TGTGCCAGCAGTGATGCTAGCGGGGGGGCCAGCGAGCAGTACTTC.

The J gene is TRBJ2-2, the V gene TRBV7-2; 8 bases align to TRBD2. The germline V gene encodes CDR1 SGHTA and CDR2 FQGNSA. The CDR3 consists of 16 residues. The V segment lost 4 bases and the J segment 6 bases; nucleotides outside the gene matches: 10. The CDR3 here is CASSYRRTSNSGELFF. The DNA for the CDR3 is TGTGCCAGCAGCTACCGGCGGACTAGCAACTCCGGGGAGCTGTTTTTT.

This clone came up once. The gene calls are TRBV12-3 or TRBV12-4 and TRBJ2-7, with TRBD1 matching 7 bases. J was trimmed by 6 bases and V by 8 bases; bases with no gene match: 7. The CDR3 runs to 12 residues. In DNA form, the CDR3 reads TGTGCCAGCGCCCTAGGGGGCTTCGAGCAGTACTTC. It translates to CASALGGFEQYF.

A note on this clone: Additional DNA sequences in this sample encode the identical CDR3. This chain uses TRBV5-1 with TRBJ2-5; D is perhaps TRBD1 (5 bases). The CDR3 is 12 amino acids. Deletions cut 0 bases from V and 5 bases from J, with 5 bases between. Germline V gene sequence: CDR1 SGHRS, CDR2 YFSETQ. The CDR3 here is CASSLAGETQYF. The CDR3, as DNA: TGCGCCAGCAGCTTGGCAGGGGAGACCCAGTACTTC.

The V call is TRBV9, the J call TRBJ2-3, with D maybe TRBD2 (6 bases). Germline loops: CDR1 SGDLS, CDR2 YYNGEE. Trimming pared 0 bases from V and 0 bases from J, leaving 11 bases between. CDR3 size: 16 residues. The CDR3 DNA sequence: TGTGCCAGCAGCGTAGCCTTCGGGGGAAGCACAGATACGCAGTATTTT. Residues: CASSVAFGGSTDTQYF. The variable domain in full, with the rest retrieved from reference TRBV9 and TRBJ2-3, is DSGVTQTPKHLITATGQRVTLRCSPRSGDLSVYWYQQSLDQGLQFLIQYYNGEERAKGNILERFSAQQFPDLHSELNLSSLELGDSALYFCASSVAFGGSTDTQYFGPGTRLTVL.

The chain recombines TRBV7-3 with TRBJ2-7; maybe TRBD1 (5 bases). The CDR3 loop spans 16 amino acids. The V end was cut by 2 bases, the J end by 5 bases, with 19 bases between. From germline, CDR1 is SGHTA and CDR2 FQGTGA. CDR3 nucleotides: TGTGCCAGCAGCTTAGCGGCAGGGCCACCGTTCGACGAGCAGTACTTC. Residues: CASSLAAGPPFDEQYF. The entire variable domain, with the rest obtained from reference TRBV7-3 and TRBJ2-7, is as follows: GAGVSQTPSNKVTEKGKYVELRCDPISGHTALYWYRQSLGQGPEFLIYFQGTGAADDSGLPNDRFFAVRPEGSVSTLKIQRTERGDSAVYLCASSLAAGPPFDEQYFGPGTRLTVT.